The next 26 T cell receptor beta chains were all read from a single sample in a study of cytomegalovirus exposure and HLA in healthy donors (dated by TCRdb to about 2017). The library was prepared using the immunoSEQ multiplex PCR assay. Imported from immuneACCESS, the table was reduced by TCRdb to in-frame sequences with V and J called. These copies leave out some clones; in studies compared against another copy, an unresolved V gene accounts for under half, and the cause of the remainder is not known. This sample is represented by 200,000 to 300,000 clones; approximately 83% of them were singletons. Around 1.2% of the sample is taken by the ten largest. Sequenced sample: PBMCs. These receptors were obtained from a woman in her twenties or thirties in good health and CMV-seropositive.

The chain combines TRBV7-9 with TRBJ1-5, with a weak D call TRBD1 (5 bases). The ends were cut back, 3 bases at V and 7 bases at J, with 13 bases in the middle. The CDR3 is made up of 14 amino acids. Germline lookup yields CDR1 SEHNR and CDR2 FQNEAQ (reference sequence). CDR3 residues: CASSFGGGEQPQHF. The CDR3 nucleotides are TGTGCCAGCAGCTTTGGGGGAGGGGAGCAGCCCCAGCATTTT.

This clone was counted a single time. The rearrangement joins TRBV5-1 to TRBJ2-1; 11 bases agree with TRBD2. J lost 5 bases, V lost 3 bases, and 13 bases had no gene match. CDR3 length: 18 amino acids. Germline CDR1 reads SGHRS; CDR2 reads YFSETQ. The CDR3 region is CASSSTPILAGVDNEQFF. CDR3 nucleotides: TGCGCCAGCAGCTCGACCCCGATACTAGCGGGAGTTGACAATGAGCAGTTCTTC.

The chain joins TRBV28 to TRBJ2-7; D may be TRBD2 (5 bases). V was shortened by 5 bases and J by 2 bases, with 16 bases between the two germline ends. Germline lookup yields CDR1 MDHEN and CDR2 SYDVKM. The CDR3 sequence is 15 residues long. CDR3 sequence (DNA): TGTGCCAGCAGTAGACTATTTGGAGTTCCCTACGAGCAGTACTTC. This codes for CASSRLFGVPYEQYF.

This chain joins TRBV27 and TRBJ2-7; 10 nucleotides match TRBD2. Trimming cost V 2 bases and J 6 bases; bases outside gene matches: 7. Germline lookup yields CDR1 MNHEY and CDR2 SMNVEV (reference sequence). The CDR3 has 15 amino acids. CDR3: CASSLLAGALREQYF. DNA of the CDR3: TGTGCCAGCAGTTTACTAGCGGGGGCCCTGCGCGAGCAGTACTTC.

This clone appeared a single time. V usage is TRBV27 and J usage is TRBJ2-2, with 7 bases that match TRBD1. This CDR3 region has 15 residues. CDR1 is MNHEY, CDR2 SMNVEV, per germline (reference sequence). J was trimmed by 1 base and V by 7 bases; bases with no gene match: 6. In nucleotides, the CDR3 is TGTGCCAGCAAAGGGGGCACCAGGAACACCGGGGAGCTGTTTTTT. Its protein product is CASKGGTRNTGELFF.

This rearrangement joins TRBV9 to TRBJ2-7, with D tentatively TRBD2 (6 bases). CDR1 SGDLS and CDR2 YYNGEE come from the germline V gene. This CDR3 contains 16 residues. V lost 3 bases, J lost 2 bases, and 18 bases lay in between. CDR3 DNA: TGTGCCAGCAGCGCCCGTCCAGGGACTGAAGCCTACGAGCAGTACTTC. Its protein is CASSARPGTEAYEQYF.

The J gene is TRBJ2-6, the V gene TRBV7-2; D perhaps matches TRBD2 (6 bases). With 3 bases removed from V and 0 bases from J, the gap between germline ends came to 9 bases. Germline V gene sequence: CDR1 SGHTA, CDR2 FQGNSA. CDR3 size: 16 residues. The CDR3 is CASSLGGTSGANVLTF. In nucleotides, the CDR3 is TGTGCCAGCAGCTTGGGGGGAACCTCTGGGGCCAACGTCCTGACTTTC.

This clone occurred once. The chain carries TRBV5-4 and TRBJ2-3; TRBD2 is a possible D gene (6 bases). CDR1 and CDR2 (germline): SGHNT, YYREEE (reference sequence). V lost 0 bases, J lost 6 bases, and 20 bases lay in between. This CDR3 has 17 amino acids. CDR3 DNA: TGTGCCAGCAGCTTGGCAACTAGCCGGCACGTCACGGATACGCAGTATTTT. Its translation: CASSLATSRHVTDTQYF. Together with reference TRBV5-4 and TRBJ2-3, the CDR3 gives the full variable domain: ETGVTQSPTHLIKTRGQQVTLRCSSQSGHNTVSWYQQALGQGPQFIFQYYREEENGRGNFPPRFSGLQFPNYSSELNVNALELDDSALYLCASSLATSRHVTDTQYFGPGTRLTVL.

V gene TRBV7-8 combines with J gene TRBJ1-4; D unresolved. The CDR3 has 15 residues. The germline V gene encodes CDR1 SGHVS and CDR2 FQNEAQ. Trimming removed 1 base at V and 1 base at J, with 7 bases between. The CDR3 DNA follows: TGTGCCAGCAGCTTAGTAGCGGTAACTAATGAAAAACTGTTTTTT. Its translation is CASSLVAVTNEKLFF. The full variable domain, with the rest looked up from reference TRBV7-8 and TRBJ1-4, is GAGVSQSPRYKVAKRGQDVALRCDPISGHVSLFWYQQALGQGPEFLTYFQNEAQLDKSGLPSDRFFAERPEGSVSTLKIQRTQQEDSAVYLCASSLVAVTNEKLFFGSGTQLSVL.

The chain links TRBV15 to TRBJ2-7; TRBD1 aligns across 9 bases. The CDR3 extends over 16 amino acids. Germline CDR1 and CDR2: LNHNV and YYDKDF (reference sequence). The V segment lost 2 bases and the J segment 6 bases; nucleotides outside the gene matches: 11. The CDR3, as DNA: TGTGCCACCAGCAGACGCTTGGGACAGGGAAATGGCGAGCAGTACTTC. Translation: CATSRRLGQGNGEQYF.

The chain joins TRBV5-1 to TRBJ2-1; 8 bases line up with TRBD2. J lost 9 bases, V lost 2 bases, and 10 bases had no gene match. This CDR3 is 15 amino acids long. The germline V gene has CDR1 SGHRS and CDR2 YFSETQ. For the CDR3, the DNA is TGCGCCAGCAGCTTCGGGACTAGGAGCAAACCTGAGCAGTTCTTC. Encoded protein: CASSFGTRSKPEQFF. Complete variable domain (other parts from reference TRBV5-1 and TRBJ2-1): KAGVTQTPRYLIKTRGQQVTLSCSPISGHRSVSWYQQTPGQGLQFLFEYFSETQRNKGNFPGRFSGRQFSNSRSEMNVSTLELGDSALYLCASSFGTRSKPEQFFGPGTRLTVL.

The V and J genes are TRBV2 and TRBJ2-1, with D tentatively TRBD2 (6 bases). V lost 5 bases to trimming and J lost 9 bases, with 14 bases between them. This CDR3 is built from 13 residues. Per the germline V gene, CDR1 is SNHLY and CDR2 is FYNNEI. CDR3 amino acids: CASSRTSWSEQFF. The CDR3 DNA follows: TGTGCCAGCAGTCGAACTAGCTGGAGTGAGCAGTTCTTC.

The V gene is TRBV4-1, the J gene TRBJ1-1; 10 bases line up with TRBD1. With V trimmed by 1 base and J by 5 bases, 7 bases remained unmatched. The CDR3 spans 16 residues. Germline V CDR1 and CDR2: MGHRA, YSYEKL. The CDR3 sequence is CASSQVGTGVGTEAFF. As DNA, the CDR3 is TGCGCCAGCAGCCAAGTCGGGACAGGGGTCGGGACTGAAGCTTTCTTT.

This chain uses TRBV28 with TRBJ2-7; D is perhaps TRBD2 (6 bases). This CDR3 contains 12 residues. The germline V and J ends were trimmed by 4 bases and 2 bases, with 6 bases remaining between them. CDR1 and CDR2 (germline): MDHEN, SYDVKM. The CDR3 DNA follows: TGTGCCAGCAGTTCGGGAGCCTACGAGCAGTACTTC. Translation gives CASSSGAYEQYF.

The rearrangement links TRBV5-1 to TRBJ2-3, with D possibly TRBD2 on 6 matching bases. The germline gives CDR1 SGHRS, CDR2 YFSETQ. V lost 0 bases to trimming and J lost 6 bases, with 17 bases between them. The CDR3 is 16 amino acids. CDR3 region: CASSLEVAVGGDTQYF. For the CDR3, the DNA is TGCGCCAGCAGCTTGGAGGTGGCGGTAGGAGGGGATACGCAGTATTTT.

V and J are TRBV9 and TRBJ2-3, with a weak D call TRBD2 (5 bases). The germline CDR1 and CDR2 sequences are SGDLS and YYNGEE. The length of the CDR3 is 16 residues. Deletions cut 3 bases from V and 1 base from J, with 15 bases between. CDR3 nucleotides: TGTGCCAGCAGCGCCGGACGTTTCGGGGGCACAGATACGCAGTATTTT. Its translation: CASSAGRFGGTDTQYF.

This chain uses TRBV7-6 with TRBJ2-2; 7 bases agree with TRBD1. Germline V lookup: CDR1 SGHVS, CDR2 FNYEAQ. The CDR3 totals 16 residues. Germline trimming cut 1 base from V and 2 bases from J; bases unmatched to any gene: 4. CDR3 sequence: CASSLGQGDNTGELFF. CDR3 coding DNA: TGTGCCAGCAGCTTAGGACAGGGAGACAACACCGGGGAGCTGTTTTTT.

This clone has just a few counts. The chain recombines TRBV11-2 with TRBJ2-7; 8 bases fit TRBD2. The trim removed 5 bases at V and 2 bases at J, leaving 5 bases unmatched. The germline gives CDR1 SGHAT, CDR2 FQNNGV. The CDR3 covers 14 residues. The CDR3 loop is CASSIGTSPYEQYF. CDR3 bases: TGTGCCAGCAGCATCGGGACTAGTCCCTACGAGCAGTACTTC.

The genes are TRBV6-1 and TRBJ1-2, with D hard to call. Trimming took 3 bases from V and 5 from J, leaving 10 bases between them. The CDR3 is 13 amino acids. Germline CDR1 MNHNS, CDR2 SASEGT. The CDR3: CASSDGPFYGYTF. CDR3 nucleotide sequence: TGTGCCAGCAGTGATGGGCCGTTTTATGGCTACACCTTC.

The rearrangement joins TRBV30 to TRBJ2-3; D unresolved. Germline values: CDR1 GTSNPN, CDR2 SVGIG (reference sequence). Trimming took off 3 bases at V and 0 bases at J, with 10 bases between the two ends. The CDR3 consists of 14 residues. The CDR3: CAWSPRWSTDTQYF. CDR3 sequence (DNA): TGTGCCTGGAGCCCCCGGTGGAGCACAGATACGCAGTATTTT.

V is TRBV5-4 and J is TRBJ2-7; 7 nucleotides agree with TRBD1. With V trimmed by 1 base and J by 3 bases, 7 bases remained unmatched. From germline, CDR1 is SGHNT and CDR2 YYREEE (reference sequence). The CDR3 extends over 15 amino acids. The CDR3 spells CASSLKTGQNYEQYF. In nucleotides, the CDR3 is TGTGCCAGCAGCTTGAAGACAGGGCAAAACTACGAGCAGTACTTC.

CDR3 loop: CASSPSGSPEAFF. DNA of the CDR3: TGCGCCAGCAGCCCATCCGGGTCCCCTGAAGCTTTCTTT. The J gene is TRBJ1-1, the V gene TRBV5-1; D remains ambiguous. This CDR3 spans 13 amino acids. The V gene's germline CDR1 is SGHRS and CDR2 YFSETQ. Trimming removed 4 bases from V and 6 bases from J, with 13 bases in between. Full variable domain (rest looked up from reference TRBV5-1 and TRBJ1-1): KAGVTQTPRYLIKTRGQQVTLSCSPISGHRSVSWYQQTPGQGLQFLFEYFSETQRNKGNFPGRFSGRQFSNSRSEMNVSTLELGDSALYLCASSPSGSPEAFFGQGTRLTVV.

The chain joins TRBV27 to TRBJ2-6, with 8 positions matching TRBD1. J was trimmed by 4 bases and V by 0 bases; bases with no gene match: 2. Germline CDR1 is MNHEY and CDR2 is SMNVEV (reference sequence). This CDR3 has 16 residues. In DNA form, the CDR3 reads TGTGCCAGCAGTTTATCGACAGGGGTAGGGGCCAACGTCCTGACTTTC. Its protein is CASSLSTGVGANVLTF.

This rearrangement joins TRBV29-1 to TRBJ2-7, with D possibly being TRBD1 (5 bases). CDR3 length: 13 amino acids. V lost 6 bases to trimming and J lost 5 bases, with 17 bases between them. Germline-derived CDR1 and CDR2 are SQVTM and ANQGSEA. CDR3 sequence reads: CSVQTARLDEQYF. As DNA, the CDR3 is TGCAGCGTCCAGACAGCGCGGCTTGACGAGCAGTACTTC.

The genes are TRBV19 and TRBJ2-1; possibly TRBD2 for D (6 bases). The CDR3 covers 14 residues. With 5 bases removed from V and 5 bases from J, the gap between germline ends came to 13 bases. Per the germline V gene, CDR1 is LNHDA and CDR2 is SQIVND (reference sequence). This CDR3 is CASSSSDLNNEQFF. For the CDR3, the DNA is TGTGCCAGTAGTTCTAGCGACCTAAACAATGAGCAGTTCTTC.

The chain carries TRBV10-3 and TRBJ2-1; D is possibly TRBD2 (6 bases). The CDR3 consists of 14 residues. V lost 4 bases and J 1 base, leaving 8 bases between the germline ends. Germline V gene sequence: CDR1 ENHRY, CDR2 SYGVKD. In DNA form, the CDR3 reads TGTGCCATCAGTGGCGCGGGATCCTACAATGAGCAGTTCTTC. This gives the protein CAISGAGSYNEQFF.